The clone carrying this TCR beta chain was seen ten or more times. Its matching antigen is unknown. The lymph nodes were axillary draining lymph nodes from breast cancer patients. This sample is part of a study of breast tumors, draining lymph nodes, adjacent tissues. Whole-study findings and limits: Data only fit, rather than demonstrated, lymph node origin of most tumor T cells. Tumors had less TCR diversity than lymph nodes, more than nontumor tissue.

Germline V gene data show CDR1 as MNHEY and CDR2 as SVGAGI. Trimming left V 7 bases short and J 2 bases short, with 3 bases between. There are 11 residues in the CDR3. TCRdb re-derived calls from the multiplex PCR reads in MiXCR, one entry per CDR3 protein. The sample yields under 250,000 distinct CDR3 sequences, approximately 30% seen once. Sequencing was done on a sample of axillary lymph node tissue. The chain joins TRBV6-5 to TRBJ1-3; no reliable D call. The clonotype was recovered from a female donor with breast cancer. Some clones in this sample may be carry-over from other donors' samples. CDR3 coding DNA: TGTGCCAGCAAGGCTGGAAACACCATATATTTT. Translation: CASKAGNTIYF.